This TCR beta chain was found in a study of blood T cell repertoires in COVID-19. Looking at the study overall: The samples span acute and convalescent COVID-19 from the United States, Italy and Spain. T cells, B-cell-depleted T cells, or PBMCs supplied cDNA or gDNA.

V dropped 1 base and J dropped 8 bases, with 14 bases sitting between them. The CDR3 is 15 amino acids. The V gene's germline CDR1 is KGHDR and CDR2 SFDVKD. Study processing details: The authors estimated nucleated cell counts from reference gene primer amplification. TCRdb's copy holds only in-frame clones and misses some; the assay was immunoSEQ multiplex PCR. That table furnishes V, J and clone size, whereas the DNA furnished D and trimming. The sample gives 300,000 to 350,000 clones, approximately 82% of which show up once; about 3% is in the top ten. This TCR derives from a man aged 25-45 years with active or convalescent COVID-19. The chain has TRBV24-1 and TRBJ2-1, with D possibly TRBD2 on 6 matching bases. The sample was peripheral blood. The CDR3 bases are TGTGCCACCAGTGATTTTGTGGGGGGTGGGGATGAGCAGTTCTTC. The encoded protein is CATSDFVGGGDEQFF.